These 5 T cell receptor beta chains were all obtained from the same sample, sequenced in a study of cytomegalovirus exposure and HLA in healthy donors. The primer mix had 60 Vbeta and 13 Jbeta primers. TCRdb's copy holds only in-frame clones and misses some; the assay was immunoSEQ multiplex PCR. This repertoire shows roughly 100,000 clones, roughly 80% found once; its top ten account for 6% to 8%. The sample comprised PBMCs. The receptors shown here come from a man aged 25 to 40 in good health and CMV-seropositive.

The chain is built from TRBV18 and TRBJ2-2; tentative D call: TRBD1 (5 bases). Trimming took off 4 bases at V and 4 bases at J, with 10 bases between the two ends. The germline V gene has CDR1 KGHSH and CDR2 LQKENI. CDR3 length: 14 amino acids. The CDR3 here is CASSQGFGTGELFF. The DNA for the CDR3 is TGTGCCAGCTCACAGGGGTTTGGCACCGGGGAGCTGTTTTTT.

This CDR3 is CASSVDRHTERETQYF. CDR3 sequence (DNA): TGTGCCAGCAGCGTAGATCGACATACAGAAAGAGAGACCCAGTACTTC. The chain carries TRBV9 and TRBJ2-5; D unresolved. The CDR3 is made up of 16 amino acids. The V and J ends lost 0 bases and 4 bases respectively, with 16 bases between them. CDR1 and CDR2 (germline): SGDLS, YYNGEE. Full variable domain (remainder filled in from reference TRBV9 and TRBJ2-5): DSGVTQTPKHLITATGQRVTLRCSPRSGDLSVYWYQQSLDQGLQFLIQYYNGEERAKGNILERFSAQQFPDLHSELNLSSLELGDSALYFCASSVDRHTERETQYFGPGTRLLVL.

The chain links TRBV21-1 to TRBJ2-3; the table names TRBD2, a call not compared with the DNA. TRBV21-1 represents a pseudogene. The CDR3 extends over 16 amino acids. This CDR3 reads CASTGTSAPSTDTQYF. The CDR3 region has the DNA TGTGCCAGCACCGGGACTAGTGCTCCTAGCACAGATACGCAGTATTTT.

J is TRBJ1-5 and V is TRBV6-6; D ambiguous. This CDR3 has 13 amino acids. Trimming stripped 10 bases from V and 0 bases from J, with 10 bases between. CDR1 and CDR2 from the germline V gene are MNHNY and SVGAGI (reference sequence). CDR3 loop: CAITGFSNQPQHF. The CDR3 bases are TGTGCCATTACGGGGTTTAGCAATCAGCCCCAGCATTTT.

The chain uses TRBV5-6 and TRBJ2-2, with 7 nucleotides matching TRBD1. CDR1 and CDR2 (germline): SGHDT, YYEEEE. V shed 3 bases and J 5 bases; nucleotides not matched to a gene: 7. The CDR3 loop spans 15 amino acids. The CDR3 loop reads CASSSRGGKTGELFF. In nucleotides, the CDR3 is TGTGCCAGCAGCTCAAGAGGGGGCAAGACCGGGGAGCTGTTTTTT. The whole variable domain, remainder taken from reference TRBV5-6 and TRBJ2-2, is DAGVTQSPTHLIKTRGQQVTLRCSPKSGHDTVSWYQQALGQGPQFIFQYYEEEERQRGNFPDRFSGHQFPNYSSELNVNALLLGDSALYLCASSSRGGKTGELFFGEGSRLTVL.